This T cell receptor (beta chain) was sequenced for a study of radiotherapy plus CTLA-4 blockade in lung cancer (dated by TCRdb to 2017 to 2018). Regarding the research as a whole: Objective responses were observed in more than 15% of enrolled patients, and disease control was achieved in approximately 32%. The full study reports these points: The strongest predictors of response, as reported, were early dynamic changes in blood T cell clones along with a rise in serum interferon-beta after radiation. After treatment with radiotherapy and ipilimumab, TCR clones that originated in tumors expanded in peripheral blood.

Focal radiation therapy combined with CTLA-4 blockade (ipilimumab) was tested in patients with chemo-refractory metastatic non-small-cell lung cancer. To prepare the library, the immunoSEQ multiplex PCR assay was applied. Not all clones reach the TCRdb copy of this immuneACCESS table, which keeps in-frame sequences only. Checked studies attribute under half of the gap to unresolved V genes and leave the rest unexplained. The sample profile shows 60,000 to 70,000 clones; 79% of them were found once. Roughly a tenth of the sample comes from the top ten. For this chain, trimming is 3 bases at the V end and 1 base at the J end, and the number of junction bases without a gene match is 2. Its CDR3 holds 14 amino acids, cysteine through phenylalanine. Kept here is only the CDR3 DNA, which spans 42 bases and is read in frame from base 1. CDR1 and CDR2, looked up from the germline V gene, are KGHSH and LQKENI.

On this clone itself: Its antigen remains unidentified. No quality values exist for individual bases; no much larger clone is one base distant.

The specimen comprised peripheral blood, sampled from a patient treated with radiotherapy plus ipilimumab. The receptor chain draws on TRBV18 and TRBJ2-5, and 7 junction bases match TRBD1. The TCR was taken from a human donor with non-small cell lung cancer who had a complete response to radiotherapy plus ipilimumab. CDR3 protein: CASSPWTGQETQYF. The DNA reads TGTGCCAGCTCACCCTGGACAGGCCAAGAGACCCAGTACTTC.